This T cell receptor delta chain was observed in a study of γδ T cells in repeated Plasmodium falciparum infection. Turning to the study itself: The natural-infection arm compared Malian children under seasonal malaria with matched Australian children. Malian repertoires were sampled cross-sectionally without transmission and longitudinally through febrile malaria.

Sequencing covered both gamma and delta TCR chains per sample. TCRdb fed the multiplex PCR reads into CATT to redo clone calling. The table includes approximately 90,000 delta-chain clones, 0.8% to 1% detected once. About this clone: TCRdb assigns this DNA the protein of a much larger clone, which departs from its translation at residue 7; this likely reflects a read error, and the protein shown comes from translating the DNA.

Sequenced material: gamma-delta T cells from blood. This clonotype originated in a pool of human donors (malaria-infected and uninfected, not separated).

Here the CDR3 DNA reads TGTGCCTGTGACCCCGTACCGGGGGATACGCTACGAGGTCGGCTCATCTTT. Its protein is CACDPVPGDTLRGRLIF. The V gene was identified as TRDV2, while no J gene was called; TRDD3 is the table's D call, not checked against the DNA. The CDR3 has 17 amino acids. Germline V gene sequence: CDR1 GEAIGNYY, CDR2 EKD.